This T cell receptor (beta chain) was found in a study of OX40 agonist ivuxolimab in advanced cancers. Study findings and constraints: The CD4+ and CD8+ T cells in the blood had expanded clonally by week 6 at 0.1 to 3.0 mg/kg.

Measured with immunoSEQ multiplex PCR; TCRdb has only the in-frame clones, and not every one. Among 39,000 or so clones listed, approximately 87% were seen once. This clone appeared a few times. Its antigen remains unidentified. The sequence came from an adult with an advanced solid tumor such as melanoma, head and neck, liver or kidney cancer. The material was CD4+ or CD8+ T cells sorted from blood, obtained in a trial of the OX40 agonist ivuxolimab.

Here the CDR3 reads CASSLQGDTQYF. CDR3 nucleotides: TGTGCCAGCAGCTTACAGGGGGATACGCAGTATTTT. V is TRBV7-9 and J is TRBJ2-3, with D possibly TRBD1 on 6 matching bases. V was shortened by 2 bases and J by 6 bases, with 6 bases between the two germline ends. CDR1 and CDR2 from the germline V gene are SEHNR and FQNEAQ (reference sequence). The CDR3 loop spans 12 amino acids.